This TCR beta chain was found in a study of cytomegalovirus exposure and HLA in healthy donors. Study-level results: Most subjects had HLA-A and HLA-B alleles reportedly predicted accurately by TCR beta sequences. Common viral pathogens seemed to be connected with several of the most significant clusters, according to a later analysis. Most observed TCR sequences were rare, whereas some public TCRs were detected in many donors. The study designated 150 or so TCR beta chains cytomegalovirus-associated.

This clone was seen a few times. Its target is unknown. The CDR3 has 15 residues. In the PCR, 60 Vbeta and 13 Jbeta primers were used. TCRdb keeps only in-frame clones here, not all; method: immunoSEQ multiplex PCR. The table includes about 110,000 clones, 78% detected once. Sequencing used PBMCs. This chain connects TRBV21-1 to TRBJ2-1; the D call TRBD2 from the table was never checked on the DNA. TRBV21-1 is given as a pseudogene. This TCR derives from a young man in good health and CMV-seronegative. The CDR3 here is CARAERGESCGEQFF. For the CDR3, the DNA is TGTGCCAGGGCGGAGCGGGGGGAATCATGCGGTGAGCAGTTCTTC.